Listed here are 16 T cell receptor beta chains from one sample, sequenced in a study of memory CD4+ T cells and cytomegalovirus serostatus. Libraries were prepared by immunoSEQ multiplex PCR; TCRdb keeps only in-frame clonotypes and omits some of them. The top ten hold roughly 1.1% of the sample, which has almost 45,000 clones, roughly three quarters seen once. Single viable CD3+CD4+CD8-CD45RO+ cells were sorted as the memory CD4+ T cells. The sequencing sample was made of memory CD4+ T cells from blood. Receptors were obtained from an adult in good health and CMV-seronegative.

This chain connects TRBV7-3 to TRBJ2-7, with D maybe TRBD2 (7 bases). The CDR3 runs 14 residues. Per the germline V gene, CDR1 is SGHTA and CDR2 is FQGTGA. Trimming removed 5 bases at V and 7 bases at J, with 18 bases between. The CDR3 DNA reads TGTGCCAGCAGCCCGGGGGGCGGGGCCAGGGAGCAGTACTTC. Translating gives CASSPGGGAREQYF.

This clone has a handful of counts. The chain employs TRBV5-8 and TRBJ1-5; D might be TRBD1 (5 bases). Per the germline V gene, CDR1 is SGHTS and CDR2 is YDEGEE. Trimming removed 2 bases at V and 7 bases at J, with 10 bases between. The CDR3 loop spans 13 amino acids. CDR3 nucleotides: TGTGCCAGCAGCTTCGGGGGGGTGCAGCCCCAGCATTTT. Translating gives CASSFGGVQPQHF.

This chain joins TRBV28 and TRBJ2-3; D unresolved. The germline gives CDR1 MDHEN, CDR2 SYDVKM. V was cut by 1 base and J by 2 bases, with 4 bases left in between. CDR3 length: 13 residues. CDR3 bases: TGTGCCAGCAGTTTATCCGACACAGATACGCAGTATTTT. It codes for CASSLSDTDTQYF.

The CDR3 region has the DNA TGTGCCACCCAGAGGGGGCCAGGCACAGATACGCAGTATTTT. Its protein product is CATQRGPGTDTQYF. The chain is built from TRBV19 and TRBJ2-3; 7 bases are shared with TRBD1. V was pared by 10 bases and J by 1 base, with 8 bases of the junction left unmatched. The CDR3 contains 14 residues. Germline values: CDR1 LNHDA, CDR2 SQIVND (reference sequence).

This clone appeared a few times. This chain links TRBV6-5 with TRBJ1-1; unclear D gene. This CDR3 spans 14 amino acids. V lost 2 bases and J lost 3, with 10 bases in between. Germline lookup yields CDR1 MNHEY and CDR2 SVGAGI. CDR3 protein: CASSYGVRDTEAFF. The CDR3 DNA reads as TGTGCCAGCAGTTACGGGGTGAGGGACACTGAAGCTTTCTTT.

CDR3 region: CASSLKGGNTGELFF. The CDR3 DNA sequence: TGTGCCAGCAGCTTAAAGGGGGGGAACACCGGGGAGCTGTTTTTT. This chain connects TRBV7-9 to TRBJ2-2, with D possibly called TRBD1 or TRBD2 (6 bases each). This CDR3 is 15 amino acids long. Per the germline V gene, CDR1 is SEHNR and CDR2 is FQNEAQ (reference sequence). V gave up 2 bases and J gave up 1 base, with 8 bases separating them.

This chain connects TRBV18 to TRBJ1-2; D is possibly TRBD1 (6 bases). Germline CDR1 KGHSH, CDR2 LQKENI. V lost 1 base, J lost 8 bases, and 14 bases lay in between. The CDR3 extends over 14 amino acids. CDR3 residues: CASSPRSGEGGYTF. CDR3 in DNA: TGTGCCAGCTCACCACGTTCAGGGGAGGGAGGCTACACCTTC.

The rearrangement joins TRBV6-1 to TRBJ2-5; the match to TRBD2 covers 14 bases. V shed 7 bases, J shed 5 bases, and the junction held 6 bases outside the gene matches. From germline, CDR1 is MNHNS and CDR2 SASEGT. The CDR3 is 15 amino acids. The CDR3 loop reads CASTPGTSGSETQYF. CDR3 in DNA: TGTGCCAGCACCCCCGGGACTAGCGGGAGTGAGACCCAGTACTTC.

The chain joins TRBV7-2 to TRBJ2-7, with a possible D match to TRBD1 (6 bases). The germline V and J ends were trimmed by 3 bases and 1 base, with 13 bases remaining between them. Germline V gene sequence: CDR1 SGHTA, CDR2 FQGNSA. The CDR3 spans 15 residues. Written as DNA, the CDR3 is TGTGCCAGCAGCTTGGGACATAACCCATCCTACGAGCAGTACTTC. It encodes CASSLGHNPSYEQYF.

The table lists this clone with a few counts. The gene calls are TRBV5-6 and TRBJ1-1; D call uncertain. The CDR3 length is 14 residues. V dropped 1 base and J dropped 8 bases, with 15 bases sitting between them. Germline values: CDR1 SGHDT, CDR2 YYEEEE. Here the CDR3 reads CASSLLSGRMEAFF. Written as DNA, the CDR3 is TGTGCCAGCAGCTTGTTATCTGGGAGGATGGAAGCTTTCTTT.

This clone was detected only once. In DNA, the CDR3 is TGTGCCAGCAGCTCCGGCCGGGGCCTCCCTGGCTACACCTTC. This encodes CASSSGRGLPGYTF. The chain links TRBV11-1 to TRBJ1-2, with a possible D match to TRBD1 (5 bases). Per the germline V gene, CDR1 is SGHAT and CDR2 is FQDESV (reference sequence). CDR3 length equals 14 residues. With 4 bases removed from V and 7 bases from J, the gap between germline ends came to 16 bases.

The chain employs TRBV2 and TRBJ1-2, with TRBD1 as a possible D gene (5 bases). The germline CDR1 and CDR2 sequences are SNHLY and FYNNEI. Trimming took off 8 bases at V and 0 bases at J, with 10 bases between the two ends. The CDR3 runs 13 residues. CDR3 loop: CASAQQANYGYTF. The DNA for the CDR3 is TGTGCCAGCGCACAACAGGCTAACTATGGCTACACCTTC.

The rearrangement uses TRBV7-6 and TRBJ2-1; 7 bases agree with TRBD2. The V and J ends lost 6 bases and 6 bases, in that order; junction bases with no gene match: 14. This CDR3 has 16 residues. Germline V gives CDR1 SGHVS, CDR2 FNYEAQ. This chain's CDR3 is CASSPPWRESLNEQFF. As DNA, the CDR3 is TGTGCCAGCAGTCCCCCTTGGCGGGAGAGTCTCAATGAGCAGTTCTTC.

In its sample, this clone was seen once. The gene calls are TRBV9 and TRBJ2-2; D gene uncertain. CDR1 SGDLS and CDR2 YYNGEE come from the germline V gene. The germline V and J ends were trimmed by 0 bases and 4 bases, with 10 bases remaining between them. This CDR3 is built from 15 residues. The CDR3, as DNA: TGTGCCAGCAGCGTAGCTACGTCCGCCACCGGGGAGCTGTTTTTT. Protein sequence: CASSVATSATGELFF.

The CDR3 region has the DNA TGTGCCAGCAGCTTGTCATCCAGCGGGAGTCGGCATGAGCAGTTCTTC. Translation: CASSLSSSGSRHEQFF. The chain is built from TRBV5-6 and TRBJ2-1; 8 nucleotides match TRBD2. The CDR3 is 16 residues long. The ends lost 1 base at V and 8 bases at J; junction bases unmatched: 11. Per germline, CDR1 SGHDT and CDR2 YYEEEE.

Comments on this clone: Compared with germline, one end of the junction differs, possibly owing to a read error. The chain uses TRBV6-5 and TRBJ2-1; 11 nucleotides agree with TRBD2. The germline gives CDR1 MNHEY, CDR2 SVGAGI. The CDR3 is 15 amino acids. The CDR3 bases are TGTGCCAGCACTTACACCCTAGCGGGAGGATCTGAGCAGTTCTTC. Protein: CASTYTLAGGSEQFF.